The 14 T cell receptor beta chains in this list originate from one sample, sequenced in a study of blood T cell repertoires in COVID-19. Sequencing used immunoSEQ multiplex PCR; TCRdb keeps in-frame clones, though not all of them. The table has about 160,000 clones, approximately 80% seen once. The source material was peripheral blood. All receptors derive from a woman aged 40-49 years with COVID-19, enrolled during active disease.

The rearrangement links TRBV6-1 to TRBJ1-6; 7 nucleotides match TRBD1. CDR3 length: 17 residues. The ends lost 2 bases at V and 8 bases at J; junction bases unmatched: 12. The V gene's germline CDR1 is MNHNS and CDR2 SASEGT. CDR3 loop: CASSESFVQGIDSPLHF. The CDR3 region has the DNA TGTGCCAGCAGTGAAAGTTTCGTACAGGGGATTGATTCACCCCTCCACTTT.

The chain is built from TRBV27 and TRBJ2-5, with 8 bases matching TRBD2. Germline CDR1 reads MNHEY; CDR2 reads SMNVEV (reference sequence). Losses at the gene ends were 9 bases for V and 3 bases for J; bases not matched to a gene: 6. The CDR3 spans 13 residues. The CDR3 region has the DNA TGTGCCAGTAGGCGAGCGGGGGAAGAGACCCAGTACTTC. Its protein product is CASRRAGEETQYF.

The table lists this clone with a count of one. The chain links TRBV7-9 to TRBJ1-6; 8 nucleotides align to TRBD1. The CDR3 contains 14 residues. V shed 3 bases, J shed 8 bases, and the junction held 3 bases outside the gene matches. From germline, CDR1 is SEHNR and CDR2 FQNEAQ (reference sequence). CDR3 sequence (DNA): TGTGCCAGCAGCTTGACAGGGGCGGATTCACCCCTCCACTTT. Its translation: CASSLTGADSPLHF.

J is TRBJ1-5 and V is TRBV5-1; perhaps TRBD1 as D (5 bases). This CDR3 has 16 residues. V was pared by 4 bases and J by 2 bases, with 16 bases between. CDR1 and CDR2 (germline): SGHRS, YFSETQ. The CDR3 reads CASSPYRGRGNQPQHF. Written as DNA, the CDR3 is TGCGCCAGCAGCCCGTATAGGGGTAGGGGCAATCAGCCCCAGCATTTT.

The rearrangement links TRBV2 to TRBJ2-1; 14 nucleotides agree with TRBD2. Unmatched junction bases numbered 12, after V lost 5 bases and J lost 6 bases. Germline values: CDR1 SNHLY, CDR2 FYNNEI. The CDR3 has 18 amino acids. The CDR3 is CASSRLAGGRGPLNEQFF. The CDR3 DNA is TGTGCCAGCAGTCGACTAGCGGGAGGGCGAGGACCACTCAATGAGCAGTTCTTC. Based on the CDR3 plus reference TRBV2 and TRBJ2-1, the full variable domain is EPEVTQTPSHQVTQMGQEVILRCVPISNHLYFYWYRQILGQKVEFLVSFYNNEISEKSEIFDDQFSVERPDGSNFTLKIRSTKLEDSAMYFCASSRLAGGRGPLNEQFFGPGTRLTVL.

The chain has TRBV9 and TRBJ2-2, with TRBD1 identical over 10 bases. CDR1 SGDLS and CDR2 YYNGEE come from the germline V gene. The CDR3 runs 16 residues. Trimming cost V 0 bases and J 4 bases; bases outside gene matches: 3. CDR3 protein: CASSVGTGGGTGELFF. As DNA, the CDR3 is TGTGCCAGCAGCGTAGGGACAGGGGGAGGCACCGGGGAGCTGTTTTTT. Looking up the rest from reference TRBV9 and TRBJ2-2 gives the full variable domain: DSGVTQTPKHLITATGQRVTLRCSPRSGDLSVYWYQQSLDQGLQFLIQYYNGEERAKGNILERFSAQQFPDLHSELNLSSLELGDSALYFCASSVGTGGGTGELFFGEGSRLTVL.

CDR3 residues: CASSDSGGANEQFF. The CDR3 region has the DNA TGTGCCAGCAGTGACAGCGGGGGGGCCAATGAGCAGTTCTTC. The chain combines TRBV6-4 with TRBJ2-1, with 10 bases that match TRBD2. Germline CDR1 reads MRHNA; CDR2 reads SNTAGT. Trimming removed 2 bases from V and 6 bases from J; junction bases left unmatched: 1. The CDR3 totals 14 residues.

This chain links TRBV7-6 with TRBJ2-5; D might be TRBD2 (6 bases). CDR1 is SGHVS, CDR2 FNYEAQ, per germline. The CDR3 extends over 15 amino acids. Trimming pared 1 base from V and 1 base from J, leaving 10 bases between. The CDR3 loop reads CASSLVGGVQETQYF. As DNA, the CDR3 is TGTGCCAGCAGCTTAGTCGGGGGAGTCCAAGAGACCCAGTACTTC.

The chain combines TRBV4-1 with TRBJ2-1; D remains unclear. The CDR3 has 13 amino acids. Trimming removed 0 bases from V and 10 bases from J, with 10 bases in between. Germline lookup yields CDR1 MGHRA and CDR2 YSYEKL. The CDR3 sequence is CASSQEAGTEQFF. CDR3 in DNA: TGCGCCAGCAGCCAAGAAGCAGGAACAGAGCAGTTCTTC.

The CDR3 spells CASSLDRKVLTF. CDR3 in DNA: TGTGCCAGCTCGCTTGACAGGAAGGTCCTGACTTTC. The chain couples TRBV18 to TRBJ2-6; maybe TRBD1 (6 bases). This CDR3 region has 12 residues. V was trimmed by 6 bases and J by 13 bases, leaving 13 bases between them. CDR1 KGHSH and CDR2 LQKENI come from the germline V gene.

The chain carries TRBV19 and TRBJ2-7; 8 bases map to TRBD2. The V gene end was trimmed by 5 bases and the J gene end by 2 bases; junction bases not matched to a gene: 8. This CDR3 comprises 15 residues. The germline CDR1 and CDR2 sequences are LNHDA and SQIVND (reference sequence). The CDR3, as DNA: TGTGCCAGTAGTTTGGGGGCGGGAGGTACCTACGAGCAGTACTTC. Its translation is CASSLGAGGTYEQYF.

This sequence joins TRBV18 and TRBJ2-4, with a tentative D call TRBD1 (6 bases). V was cut by 3 bases and J by 9 bases, with 18 bases left in between. Germline assignment: CDR1 KGHSH and CDR2 LQKENI. The CDR3 is 15 residues long. In DNA, the CDR3 is TGTGCCAGCTCACCCCAGGCGGCAGGGGAGAGCATTCAGTACTTC. This codes for CASSPQAAGESIQYF.

This chain connects TRBV9 to TRBJ2-4, with a tentative D call TRBD1 (5 bases). The CDR3 sequence is 15 residues long. The germline V gene has CDR1 SGDLS and CDR2 YYNGEE. Trimming removed 3 bases at V and 3 bases at J, with 13 bases between. CDR3 DNA sequence: TGTGCCAGCAGCGCAGTGACAGAAGGCAAAAACATTCAGTACTTC. It is translated as CASSAVTEGKNIQYF.

The J gene is TRBJ2-1, the V gene TRBV20-1; D not certain. Per the germline V gene, CDR1 is DFQATT and CDR2 is SNEGSKA (reference sequence). Trimming stripped 3 bases from V and 6 bases from J, with 6 bases between. The CDR3 has 11 amino acids. The CDR3 protein is CSASRRNEQFF. The CDR3 DNA sequence: TGCAGTGCTAGTCGTCGCAATGAGCAGTTCTTC.